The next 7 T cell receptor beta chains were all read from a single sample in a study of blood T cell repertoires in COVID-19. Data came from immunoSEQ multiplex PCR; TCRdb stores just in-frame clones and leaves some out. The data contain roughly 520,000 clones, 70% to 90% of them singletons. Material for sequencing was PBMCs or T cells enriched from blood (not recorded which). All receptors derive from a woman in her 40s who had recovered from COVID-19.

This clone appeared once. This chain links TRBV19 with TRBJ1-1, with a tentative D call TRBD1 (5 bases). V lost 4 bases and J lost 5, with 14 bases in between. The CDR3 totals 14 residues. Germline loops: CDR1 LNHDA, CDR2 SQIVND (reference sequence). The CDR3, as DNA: TGTGCCAGTAGTACAGCCGGGGGTAGGACTGAAGCTTTCTTT. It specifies CASSTAGGRTEAFF.

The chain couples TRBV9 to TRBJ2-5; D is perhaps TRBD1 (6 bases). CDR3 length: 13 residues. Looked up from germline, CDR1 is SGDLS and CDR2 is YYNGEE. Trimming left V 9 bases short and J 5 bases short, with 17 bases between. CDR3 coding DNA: TGTGCCACCTCAGGGGTTGGCGGGGAGACCCAGTACTTC. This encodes CATSGVGGETQYF.

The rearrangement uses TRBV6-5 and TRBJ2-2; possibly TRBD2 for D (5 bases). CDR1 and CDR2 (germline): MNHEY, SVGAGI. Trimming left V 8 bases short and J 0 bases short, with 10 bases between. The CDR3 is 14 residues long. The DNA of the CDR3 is TGTGCCAGCGCTCCGACTACGAACACCGGGGAGCTGTTTTTT. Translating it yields CASAPTTNTGELFF.

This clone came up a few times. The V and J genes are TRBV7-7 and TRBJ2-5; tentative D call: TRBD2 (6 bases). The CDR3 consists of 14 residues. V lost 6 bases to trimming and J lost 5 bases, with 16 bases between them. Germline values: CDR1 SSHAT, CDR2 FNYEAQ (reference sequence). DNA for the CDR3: TGTGCCAGCAGTCTTAGGAGGGACGGGGAGACCCAGTACTTC. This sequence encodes CASSLRRDGETQYF. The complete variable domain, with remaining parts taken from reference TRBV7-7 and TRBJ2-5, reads GAGVSQSPRYKVTKRGQDVTLRCDPISSHATLYWYQQALGQGPEFLTYFNYEAQPDKSGLPSDRFSAERPEGSISTLTIQRTEQRDSAMYRCASSLRRDGETQYFGPGTRLLVL.

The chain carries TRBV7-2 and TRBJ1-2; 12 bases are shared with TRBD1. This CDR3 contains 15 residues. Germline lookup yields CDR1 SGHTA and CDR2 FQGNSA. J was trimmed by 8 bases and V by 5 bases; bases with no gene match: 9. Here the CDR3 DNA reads TGTGCCAGCAGCGGACCGGGACAGGGGGCTAGAGGCTACACCTTC. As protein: CASSGPGQGARGYTF.

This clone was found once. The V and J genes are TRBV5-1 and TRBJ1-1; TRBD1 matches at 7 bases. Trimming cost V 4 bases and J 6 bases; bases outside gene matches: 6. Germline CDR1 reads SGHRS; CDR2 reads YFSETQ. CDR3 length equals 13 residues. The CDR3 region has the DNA TGCGCCAGCAGCCTCTACAGGGGCTCTGAAGCTTTCTTT. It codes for CASSLYRGSEAFF. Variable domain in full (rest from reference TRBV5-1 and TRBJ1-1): KAGVTQTPRYLIKTRGQQVTLSCSPISGHRSVSWYQQTPGQGLQFLFEYFSETQRNKGNFPGRFSGRQFSNSRSEMNVSTLELGDSALYLCASSLYRGSEAFFGQGTRLTVV.

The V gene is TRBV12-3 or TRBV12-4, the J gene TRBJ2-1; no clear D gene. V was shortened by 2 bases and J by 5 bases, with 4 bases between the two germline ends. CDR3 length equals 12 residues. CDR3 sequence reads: CASSLFDNEQFF. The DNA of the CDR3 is TGTGCCAGCAGTTTATTCGACAATGAGCAGTTCTTC.